This record looks at one TCR beta chain sequence and its context. This clonotype was detected ten times or more. Its antigen has not been determined. Nothing much larger sits one base from this clone, and base qualities are not available. The junction carries 11 bases between V and J, which are trimmed by 1 base and 4 bases respectively. Per the germline V gene, SGHTA is the CDR1 and FQGNSA is the CDR2. Including cysteine and phenylalanine, the CDR3 has 14 amino acids. The CDR3 DNA has 42 bases and is translated from base 1. The donors were about 40 Caucasian individuals from Russia, aged roughly 6 to 100 years, who were systemically healthy. Each donor gave 9.5 to 10 milliliters of peripheral blood, drawn into EDTA-treated Vacutainer tubes. Ficoll-Paque density-gradient centrifugation was used to isolate PBMCs, with at least 7 million per sample. Trizol reagent was used to extract total RNA from PBMCs, with at least 5.5 micrograms per sample. The percentages of naive CD45RAhigh/CD27high T cells were determined by flow cytometry on a PBMC aliquot from every donor.

The entry originates in a study of blood T cells in healthy people across ages (dated by TCRdb to between 2014 and 2016). About the investigation overall: In model experiments, template switching captured about one uniquely barcoded TCR beta cDNA molecule for every two T cells. Age-related changes in TCR beta repertoire diversity were measured in the study by deep sequencing normalized with unique cDNA molecular identifiers. Four age groups were formed from the donors: young (average roughly 15 years), middle-aged (approximately 39), aged (more than 55) and long-lived (around 82). Donors of different ages were randomly distributed across sequencing lanes to avoid experimental bias. For two donors (one aged 18 to 29 and one aged 80 or older), the study analyzed two additional independent replicas of 1 million unique cDNA reads from the same blood draw.

Library prep was done by 5' RACE. The sequencer was an Illumina HiSeq 2500. The second PCR ran for about 6 to 11 cycles and used a J-beta primer mix along with a sample-barcoded 5' primer. A template-switch 5' adaptor carrying 12 random nucleotides introduced a unique molecular identifier onto each TCR beta cDNA molecule. At least 2.5 million CDR3-containing paired-end reads were obtained from each sample. All of the RNA was converted into first-strand cDNA using the Mint cDNA synthesis kit, with a TRBC-specific oligonucleotide serving as the primer. Following uracil-DNA glycosylase treatment, a first 18-cycle PCR with universal primers M1SS and BC2_uni_R was performed on all cDNA. The published analysis was carried out like this. For normalization, 1 million high-quality reads were randomly selected from each sample, with every read carrying a distinct molecular identifier. Instead of being binned into consensus sequences, reads with shared molecular identifiers were discarded. MiTCR, run with a Q25 quality threshold and the strictest error-elimination algorithm, handled CDR3 identification, clonotype clustering and error correction. A nonparametric unseen species model with Euler transformation was used to estimate a lower bound on total TCR beta diversity. The raw public reads went through TCRdb reprocessing: fastp at Q25, MiXCR clone calling, in-frame beta chains kept. Each entry is one CDR3 protein sequence, shown with its most common DNA and genes. The V and J calls here are based on TCRdb, not the publication. The sample table contains about 1.8 million distinct CDR3 sequences; only one count was recorded for around 48% of them. Approximately 2.1% of the sample comes from the top ten.

What the study reported, not specific to this receptor: Bulk unsorted PBMC profiling prevented conclusive comparison of naive and antigen-experienced compartments. The CMV infection status of donors was not known, potentially confounding age-related changes in expanded clonotypes. Total diversity estimates from one million sequenced T cells were considered lower bounds and underestimates. Observed TCR beta diversity per million T cells fell roughly linearly with age, and a significant reduction was already apparent by age around 36. Compared with the aged group, the long-lived group had more naive CD4+ T cells, fewer expanded clones and increased TCR diversity, suggesting age selection. Observed TCR beta diversity correlated strongly with the percentage of naive T cells measured by flow cytometry.

The chain is assembled from TRBV7-2 and TRBJ2-7; 5 matching bases give a weak D call of TRBD2. The source material was blood. The receptor was isolated from a woman aged 40 to 50 in good health. The nucleotide sequence is given as TGTGCCAGCAGCTTAGTCGGGGATAGGTACGAGCAGTACTTC. This yields the protein CASSLVGDRYEQYF.